This TCR beta chain originates from a study of T cells in Graves' hyperthyroidism and ophthalmopathy (dated by TCRdb to the late 2010s). Some background on the complete study: To identify distinguishing TCR V-J signatures, a discovery cohort of some 99 patients was used, comprising 43 with Graves' ophthalmopathy and 55 to 65 with stable Graves' hyperthyroidism. Prospective prediction of ophthalmopathy was tested in an independent validation cohort consisting of some 18 hyperthyroidism patients and approximately 16 patients who later progressed to ophthalmopathy. The 85 to 100 discovery patients were randomly split 7:3 into training and test sets. In addition, the study compared T-cell repertoires in thyroid tissue and in blood from several Graves' hyperthyroidism patients. Once sampling was done, hyperthyroidism patients were given methimazole at a starting dose of 30 mg daily, whereas ophthalmopathy patients were given high-dose intravenous methylprednisolone. The paper describes TCR Vbeta CDR3 sequencing of 140 or so peripheral blood samples, made up of 43 ophthalmopathy patients, 70 to 75 hyperthyroidism patients and about 17 progressor patients.

Study-wide conclusions, independent of this receptor: During validation, the model predicted progression to ophthalmopathy a median of about 5.9 months ahead of onset, with roughly 65% sensitivity and almost 75% specificity. Sample size was not statistically predetermined, and investigators were not blinded to group allocation. Ophthalmopathy was separated from stable hyperthyroidism by a 13 V-J signature model, with about 88% sensitivity and about 81% specificity obtained in cross-validation and 80%/75% obtained in testing. Most expanded thyroid clonotypes (frequency above 0.001) were also detected in blood, suggesting blood repertoires may reflect thyroid immune responses.

Patients with uncontrolled infections, other autoimmune diseases, pregnancy or lactation were excluded. Diagnoses were based on clinical symptoms, serum thyroxine and TRAb, thyroid ultrasound and orbital computed tomography. Total RNA was extracted with Trizol reagent, and quality was checked on an Agilent 2100 Bioanalyzer. The TCR beta CDR3 regions were amplified from RNA transcripts. The first round of RT-PCR for the TCR CDR3 was performed with the HTBI primer set and the Qiagen OneStep RT-PCR kit. The libraries were constructed in a second round of multiplex PCR and then size-selected and purified. Sequencing of the libraries was done on an Illumina HiSeq2000 using paired-end 100 bp reads. The study's processing was this. SOAPnuke was used to process the raw data, removing reads that contained adapters or uncalled bases, had a mean Phred below 15, or lacked an exact match to the constant primer or identifier. COPE v1.2.5 was used to merge high-quality paired reads, and clonotypes were defined as unique nucleotide sequences. MiTCR v1.1 was used to align clonotypes to the IMGT TRBV, TRBD and TRBJ reference segments. The analysis included only V-J combinations with a frequency above 0.0001, which together covered 99% to 99.2% of the repertoires. A TCS score was defined as the ratio between F50 (clonal expansion) and ExV (chaos), using BLOSUM62-based TCRdist between CDR3 peptides within each V-J. Welch's t-statistics and random forest reduced approximately 520 V-J features to roughly 13, which were used in a naive Bayes classifier (R e1071). Thyroid-blood repertoire similarity was quantified with the Morisita-Horn index. TCRdb trimmed the raw reads at Q25, called clones with MiXCR and kept productive beta chains. Identical CDR3 proteins give one entry, which carries the most common genes and DNA. The V and J calls reflect TCRdb's pipeline rather than the authors' work. This sample gives 480,000 or so distinct CDR3 sequences in total; approximately 48% of them show up just once. Jointly, the top ten make up about two fifths of the sample.

From a lookup of the germline V gene, CDR1 and CDR2 are MNHNS and SASEGT. Including cysteine and phenylalanine, the CDR3 has 12 amino acids. Of all the DNA, just the CDR3 is kept, 36 bases in frame from base 1. V is clipped by 7 bases and J by 8 bases, and the sequence between their germline boundaries is 15 bases long. Concerning this clonotype itself: Its antigen remains unidentified. Base qualities are not at hand, and no much larger clone is one base apart.

Sequencing input: peripheral blood or thyroid tissue (not recorded which). The sequence joins TRBV6-1 to TRBJ2-7; the D gene cannot be resolved reliably. The TCR comes from an adult woman with Graves' disease, either hyperthyroidism or ophthalmopathy (not recorded which). The CDR3 has the sequence CASTKGPKKQYF. The sequenced DNA: TGTGCCAGCACTAAAGGGCCGAAAAAGCAGTACTTC.